These 19 T cell receptor beta chains originate from one sample sequenced in a study of blood T cell repertoires in COVID-19. Profiled with immunoSEQ multiplex PCR; TCRdb holds only in-frame clones, not every one. The sample yields approximately 300,000 clones, roughly 82% seen once. Sample: peripheral blood. The receptor source for this set is a woman aged 50 to 60 with acute or convalescent COVID-19.

The rearrangement joins TRBV21-1 to TRBJ2-1; TRBD2 was called by the table and not checked on the DNA. TRBV21-1 is recorded as a pseudogene. The CDR3 is 13 residues long. Here the CDR3 DNA reads TGTGCCCTGGCGGGAGGGGCCTACAATGAGCAGTTCTTC. This codes for CALAGGAYNEQFF.

The chain recombines TRBV28 with TRBJ1-4; no reliable D call. There are 14 residues in the CDR3. Germline V gene lookup returns CDR1 MDHEN and CDR2 SYDVKM. Trimming stripped 7 bases from V and 8 bases from J, with 17 bases between. CDR3 bases: TGTGCCAGCATTCATGGAGACGGGAGGGAAAAACTGTTTTTT. It is translated as CASIHGDGREKLFF.

The CDR3 DNA is TGTGCCACCAGCAGACTAAGCGATCAGCCCCAGCATTTT. As protein: CATSRLSDQPQHF. The chain joins TRBV15 to TRBJ1-5; D remains unclear. V dropped 2 bases and J dropped 5 bases, with 7 bases sitting between them. CDR1 is LNHNV and CDR2 is YYDKDF in the germline V gene (reference sequence). The CDR3 runs to 13 residues.

V usage is TRBV25-1 and J usage is TRBJ2-7, with TRBD1 matching over 9 bases. The CDR3 consists of 17 residues. The germline V gene has CDR1 MGHDK and CDR2 SYGVNS. V shed 5 bases, J shed 0 bases, and the junction held 11 bases outside the gene matches. DNA for the CDR3: TGTGCCAGCAGTCCTGACAGGGGGAAAAGGAGCTCCTACGAGCAGTACTTC. It translates to CASSPDRGKRSSYEQYF.

The genes are TRBV9 and TRBJ1-2; TRBD1 agrees at 7 bases. The CDR3 covers 15 residues. Per germline, CDR1 SGDLS and CDR2 YYNGEE. V was pared by 0 bases and J by 4 bases, with 6 bases of the junction left unmatched. The CDR3 coding sequence is TGTGCCAGCAGCGTAGAAACAGGGGTTAGCTATGGCTACACCTTC. It translates to CASSVETGVSYGYTF.

The V and J genes are TRBV27 and TRBJ2-3, with TRBD2 matching 7 bases. The CDR3 is 12 amino acids. CDR1 MNHEY and CDR2 SMNVEV come from the germline V gene (reference sequence). The junction had 6 bases not matched to a gene; V was cut back by 6 bases and J by 9 bases. The CDR3 here is CASSSGTKTQYF. CDR3 DNA sequence: TGTGCCAGCAGCTCCGGGACTAAGACGCAGTATTTT.

This chain connects TRBV4-2 to TRBJ2-3, with 10 bases matching TRBD2. The CDR3 is 17 amino acids. V was clipped by 0 bases and J by 4 bases; unmatched bases: 7. The germline gives CDR1 LGHNA, CDR2 YNFKEQ. Written as DNA, the CDR3 is TGTGCCAGCAGCCAAGAAGCTCCGCTAGCGGGGGCAGATACGCAGTATTTT. It translates to CASSQEAPLAGADTQYF.

The chain uses TRBV30 and TRBJ2-3; tentatively, D is TRBD1 (6 bases). Germline V gene sequence: CDR1 GTSNPN, CDR2 SVGIG (reference sequence). The CDR3 is 14 amino acids. The V end lost 2 bases, the J end lost 1 base, and 10 bases lay between the germline ends. For the CDR3, the DNA is TGTGCCTGGAGTTGGGGGCCTGGCACAGATACGCAGTATTTT. Translating it yields CAWSWGPGTDTQYF.

The genes are TRBV18 and TRBJ1-4; D perhaps matches TRBD1 (5 bases). Germline-derived CDR1 and CDR2 are KGHSH and LQKENI. The CDR3 covers 17 residues. V lost 3 bases and J lost 4, with 18 bases in between. The CDR3 DNA reads TGTGCCAGCTCACCGAACCAGTTAAGGGGCAATAATGAAAAACTGTTTTTT. It specifies CASSPNQLRGNNEKLFF. The complete variable domain, with remaining parts taken from reference TRBV18 and TRBJ1-4, reads NAGVMQNPRHLVRRRGQEARLRCSPMKGHSHVYWYRQLPEEGLKFMVYLQKENIIDESGMPKERFSAEFPKEGPSILRIQQVVRGDSAAYFCASSPNQLRGNNEKLFFGSGTQLSVL.

This chain joins TRBV24-1 and TRBJ2-1, with a possible D match to TRBD1 (6 bases). This CDR3 is built from 15 residues. V lost 2 bases to trimming and J lost 8 bases, with 15 bases between them. Per germline, CDR1 KGHDR and CDR2 SFDVKD. The CDR3 DNA sequence: TGTGCCACCAGTGATTCAGGGGCTCTTGGGGATGAGCAGTTCTTC. This encodes CATSDSGALGDEQFF.

The chain is built from TRBV28 and TRBJ2-7; 7 bases are shared with TRBD2. Germline-derived CDR1 and CDR2 are MDHEN and SYDVKM. V gave up 6 bases and J gave up 5 bases; unmatched junction bases: 10. The CDR3 consists of 14 residues. CDR3 nucleotides: TGTGCCAGCAGCGTTCCTCCGGGGGGTGACGAGCAGTACTTC. It codes for CASSVPPGGDEQYF.

The rearrangement joins TRBV6-6 to TRBJ1-5, with D possibly matching TRBD1 (6 bases). The CDR3 is made up of 13 amino acids. The germline gives CDR1 MNHNY, CDR2 SVGAGI (reference sequence). V lost 7 bases and J lost 2, with 9 bases in between. CDR3 coding DNA: TGTGCCAGCACGAGACAGGGCAATCAGCCCCAGCATTTT. Translation gives CASTRQGNQPQHF.

The chain combines TRBV5-4 with TRBJ2-5; tentative D call: TRBD1 (6 bases). Looked up from germline, CDR1 is SGHNT and CDR2 is YYREEE (reference sequence). Trimming shortened V by 5 bases and J by 0 bases, and 14 bases separated the two germline ends. The CDR3 is 15 residues long. CDR3 sequence: CASSYRQANQETQYF. The CDR3 coding sequence is TGTGCCAGCAGTTACAGACAGGCAAACCAAGAGACCCAGTACTTC.

V and J are TRBV30 and TRBJ2-7; D might be TRBD2 (5 bases). Germline values: CDR1 GTSNPN, CDR2 SVGIG (reference sequence). The CDR3 consists of 13 residues. V shed 0 bases and J shed 7 bases, with 13 bases lying between them. In nucleotides, the CDR3 is TGTGCCTGGAGTGTCGACGGACTGGGAGAGCAGTACTTC. The encoded protein is CAWSVDGLGEQYF. The variable domain in full, with the rest retrieved from reference TRBV30 and TRBJ2-7, is SQTIHQWPATLVQPVGSPLSLECTVEGTSNPNLYWYRQAAGRGLQLLFYSVGIGQISSEVPQNLSASRPQDRQFILSSKKLLLSDSGFYLCAWSVDGLGEQYFGPGTRLTVT.

The chain recombines TRBV24-1 with TRBJ2-7; 10 positions match TRBD1. The CDR3 spans 14 residues. Germline CDR1 reads KGHDR; CDR2 reads SFDVKD. Trimming took 5 bases from V and 4 from J; bases not matched to a gene: 4. As DNA, the CDR3 is TGTGCCACCAGTGCCGGACAGGGGGTTTACGAGCAGTACTTC. This codes for CATSAGQGVYEQYF.

A few counts support this clone. The genes are TRBV7-2 and TRBJ1-2, with TRBD1 matching 7 bases. Germline lookup yields CDR1 SGHTA and CDR2 FQGNSA. There are 15 residues in the CDR3. After removal of 5 bases from V and 8 bases from J, the junction contained 14 bases not matched to a gene. The CDR3 coding sequence is TGTGCCAGCAGCCTATTCCGGACAGGCACGAGGGGCTACACCTTC. This codes for CASSLFRTGTRGYTF.

V is TRBV27 and J is TRBJ1-5, with 7 bases matching TRBD1. Germline lookup yields CDR1 MNHEY and CDR2 SMNVEV (reference sequence). V shed 7 bases, J shed 5 bases, and the junction held 8 bases outside the gene matches. The CDR3 spans 14 residues. The CDR3 here is CASKGRDSYQPQHF. The CDR3 DNA reads as TGTGCCAGCAAAGGTCGGGACAGTTATCAGCCCCAGCATTTT.

The chain recombines TRBV9 with TRBJ2-7; TRBD2 matches at 7 bases. Trimming took 0 bases from V and 7 from J; bases not matched to a gene: 4. The length of the CDR3 is 13 residues. CDR1 and CDR2 from the germline V gene are SGDLS and YYNGEE. CDR3 protein: CASSVAASGEQYF. The DNA of the CDR3 is TGTGCCAGCAGCGTAGCGGCTAGCGGTGAGCAGTACTTC.

This rearrangement joins TRBV19 to TRBJ2-5, with 8 bases lining up with TRBD2. CDR3 length equals 14 residues. The junction had 12 bases not matched to a gene; V was cut back by 8 bases and J by 7 bases. Germline CDR1 LNHDA, CDR2 SQIVND (reference sequence). The CDR3 loop reads CASAGLADGGTQYF. CDR3 sequence (DNA): TGTGCCAGTGCTGGACTAGCCGATGGGGGGACCCAGTACTTC.